The present T cell receptor (beta chain) was sequenced within a study of blood T cell repertoires in COVID-19. In the study overall: The analysed material was cDNA or gDNA that came from T cells, B-cell-depleted T cells, or PBMCs.

Per the original methods: Amplification of reference gene primers was used by the study to estimate nucleated cell counts. Clones were read by immunoSEQ multiplex PCR, and TCRdb kept only the in-frame ones, dropping some. V, J and clone size derive from that table, while D and trimming were established from the DNA sequence. In the table there are fewer than 80,000 clones, 75% to 90% of which are singletons. CDR3 length: 13 amino acids. Germline values: CDR1 GTSNPN, CDR2 SVGIG (reference sequence). Trimming removed 5 bases from V and 6 bases from J; junction bases left unmatched: 4. The V call is TRBV30, the J call TRBJ2-7, with 13 bases that match TRBD2. The specimen was peripheral blood. The source is a human donor in a cohort sampled during active COVID-19. This CDR3 reads CAWGLAGALEQYF. In DNA, the CDR3 is TGTGCCTGGGGACTAGCGGGAGCACTCGAGCAGTACTTC.